This entry is about one T cell receptor beta chain. This sample is part of a study of technical replicates of blood from several donors. Generated by immunoSEQ multiplex PCR, the TCRdb table keeps only in-frame clones and is missing some. The data show approximately 50,000 clones, roughly 94% seen once. The germline V gene has CDR1 LNHNV and CDR2 YYDKDF (reference sequence). Trimming removed 1 base at V and 3 bases at J, with 15 bases between. The CDR3 is 16 amino acids. This TCR was recovered from a human donor in good health. The genes are TRBV15 and TRBJ1-2; D possibly corresponds to TRBD1 (6 bases). What was sequenced was T cells isolated from PBMCs. The CDR3 coding sequence is TGTGCCACCAGCAGAGTGGAGAACAGGGCCGACTATGGCTACACCTTC. Translating gives CATSRVENRADYGYTF.